The 3 T cell receptor beta chains in this list originate from one sample, sequenced in a study of Ad26.COV2.S vaccination and SARS-CoV-2 variants. Clones were sequenced by immunoSEQ multiplex PCR, and TCRdb holds only the in-frame ones, with some missing. The data show about 680,000 clones, about 90% seen once. Treatment noted: around 19 received Ad26.COV2.S at low or high dose, single or two shots; roughly five received placebo; per-sample allocation not given. Samples came from day 63 after the first vaccine or placebo injection. Material: peripheral blood, obtained in a trial of Ad26.COV2.S vaccine versus placebo. Source of these receptors: a person aged 18-65 years who received the Ad26.COV2.S COVID-19 vaccine or a placebo.

The gene calls are TRBV7-9 and TRBJ2-2, with a possible D match to TRBD2 (5 bases). This CDR3 spans 13 amino acids. V was clipped by 1 base and J by 9 bases, with 9 bases between them. Per the germline V gene, CDR1 is SEHNR and CDR2 is FQNEAQ (reference sequence). This CDR3 reads CASSLDGNRELFF. The CDR3 region has the DNA TGTGCCAGCAGCTTAGACGGGAACCGGGAGCTGTTTTTT. The variable domain in full, completed from reference TRBV7-9 and TRBJ2-2, reads DTGVSQNPRHKITKRGQNVTFRCDPISEHNRLYWYRQTLGQGPEFLTYFQNEAQLEKSRLLSDRFSAERPKGSFSTLEIQRTEQGDSAMYLCASSLDGNRELFFGEGSRLTVL.

The genes are TRBV4-3 and TRBJ2-7; no clear D. The CDR3 covers 13 residues. Deletions cut 1 base from V and 3 bases from J, with 7 bases between. Germline CDR1 is LGHNA and CDR2 is YSLEER. The CDR3 sequence is CASSQAILYEQYF. The CDR3 coding sequence is TGCGCCAGCAGCCAAGCTATCCTCTACGAGCAGTACTTC.

The chain is built from TRBV9 and TRBJ2-5; D remains ambiguous. The CDR3 is made up of 12 amino acids. Germline loops: CDR1 SGDLS, CDR2 YYNGEE. Trimming took off 3 bases at V and 5 bases at J, with 8 bases between the two ends. This chain's CDR3 is CASSAESETQYF. The CDR3 DNA follows: TGTGCCAGCAGCGCAGAGTCCGAGACCCAGTACTTC.